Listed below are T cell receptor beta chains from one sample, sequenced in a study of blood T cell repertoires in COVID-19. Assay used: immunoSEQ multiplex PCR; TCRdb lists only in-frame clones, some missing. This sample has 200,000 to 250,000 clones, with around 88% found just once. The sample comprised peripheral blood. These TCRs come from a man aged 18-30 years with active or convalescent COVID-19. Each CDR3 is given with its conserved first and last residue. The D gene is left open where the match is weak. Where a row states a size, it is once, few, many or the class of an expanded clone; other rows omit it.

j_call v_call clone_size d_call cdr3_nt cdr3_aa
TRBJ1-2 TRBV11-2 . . TGTGCCAGCAGCCCTACAGGGAACTATGGCTACACCTTC CASSPTGNYGYTF
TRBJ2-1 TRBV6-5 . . TGTGCCAGCAGTTACGTTAGCGGACTAACGAGCAATGAGCAGTTCTTC CASSYVSGLTSNEQFF
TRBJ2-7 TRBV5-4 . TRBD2 TGTGCCAGCAGCCCGCGTCTAGCGGGAGACGAGCAGTACTTC CASSPRLAGDEQYF
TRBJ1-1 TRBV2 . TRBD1 TGTGCCAGCAGAGACAGGGGTGAGGGCACTGAAGCTTTCTTT CASRDRGEGTEAFF
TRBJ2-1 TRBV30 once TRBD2 TGTGCCTGGAGTGTACGGGGACTAGCGGGAGGGAAAGGCAATGAGCAGTTCTTC CAWSVRGLAGGKGNEQFF
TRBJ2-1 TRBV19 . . TGTGCCAGTAGTATTGGGCGTTCGGTATACAATGAGCAGTTCTTC CASSIGRSVYNEQFF
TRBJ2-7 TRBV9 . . TGTGCCAGCAGCGCCCACCCGGGATCCTACGAGCAGTACTTC CASSAHPGSYEQYF
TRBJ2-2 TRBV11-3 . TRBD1 TGTGCCAGCACAGGGGGTAGCACCGGGGAGCTGTTTTTT CASTGGSTGELFF
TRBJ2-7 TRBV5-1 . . TGCGCCAGCAGCACGACTGACGAGCAGTACTTC CASSTTDEQYF
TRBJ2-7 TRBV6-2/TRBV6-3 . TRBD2 TGTGCCAGCAGTTACAGGACTAGCGGGCCAGCCTACGAGCAGTACTTC CASSYRTSGPAYEQYF
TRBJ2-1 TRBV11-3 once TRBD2 TGTGCCAGCAGCCATAGCGGGAGGAGAGATGAGCAGTTCTTC CASSHSGRRDEQFF
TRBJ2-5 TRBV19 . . TGTGCCAGTAGTTGGCGCGGCCAAGAGACCCAGTACTTC CASSWRGQETQYF
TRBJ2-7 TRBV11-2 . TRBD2 TGTGCCAGCAGCTTCCACGGGACTAGCGGGACCTACGAGCAGTACTTC CASSFHGTSGTYEQYF
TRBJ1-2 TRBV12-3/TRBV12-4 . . TGTGCCAGCACCATAGAGGCGGTAACCGGCTACACCTTC CASTIEAVTGYTF
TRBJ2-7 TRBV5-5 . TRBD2 TGTGCCAGCAGCGAAGGACTAGCGGGAGTCTACGAGCAGTACTTC CASSEGLAGVYEQYF
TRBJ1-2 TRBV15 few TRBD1 TGTGCCACCAGCAGTCTCTCCTCCGGGACAGCCTATGGCTACACCTTC CATSSLSSGTAYGYTF
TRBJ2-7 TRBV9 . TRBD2 TGTGCCAGCAGCGTATCTCCTAGCGGGCTGAACGAGCAGTACTTC CASSVSPSGLNEQYF
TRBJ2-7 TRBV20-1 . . TGCAGTGCTAGACGGGGATGGGAGCAGTACTTC CSARRGWEQYF
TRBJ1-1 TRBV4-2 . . TGTGCCAGCAGCCAAGGGTCGGGCCGGGGCACTGAAGCTTTCTTT CASSQGSGRGTEAFF
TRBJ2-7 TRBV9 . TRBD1 TGTGCCAGCAGCGCCGGGACAGGGACCTACGAGCAGTACTTC CASSAGTGTYEQYF
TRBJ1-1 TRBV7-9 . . TGTGCCAGCAGCTTAAATCCCGACTTAATGAACACTGAAGCTTTCTTT CASSLNPDLMNTEAFF
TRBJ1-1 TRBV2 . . TGTGCCAGCAAACCCTCCAGCGTAGAGTCTGAAGCTTTCTTT CASKPSSVESEAFF
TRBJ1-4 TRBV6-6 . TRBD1 TGTGCCAGCAGTGCCGGGACAGAAACAAATGAAAAACTGTTTTTT CASSAGTETNEKLFF
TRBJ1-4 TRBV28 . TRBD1 TGTGCCAGCAGTTTAGGGGGACAGAGTACAACTAATGAAAAACTGTTTTTT CASSLGGQSTTNEKLFF
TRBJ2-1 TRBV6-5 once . TGTGCCAGCAACCTGGCAGGGGGGCCCAATGAGCAGTTCTTC CASNLAGGPNEQFF
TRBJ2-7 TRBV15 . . TGTGCCACCAGCAGAGCTGACAGTAACGTCCACGAGCAGTACTTC CATSRADSNVHEQYF
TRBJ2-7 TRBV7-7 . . TGTGCCAGCAGCTCCGACTTCTCCTACGAGCAGTACTTC CASSSDFSYEQYF
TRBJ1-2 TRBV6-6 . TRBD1 TGTGCCAGCACATTACCCACAGGGGAGGGCTACACCTTC CASTLPTGEGYTF
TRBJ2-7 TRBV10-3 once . TGTGCCATCAGTGACCACTACGAGCAGTACTTC CAISDHYEQYF
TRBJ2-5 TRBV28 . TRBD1 TGTGCCACCACAGGGGTCGAACCCGAGACCCAGTACTTC CATTGVEPETQYF
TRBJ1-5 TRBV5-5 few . TGTGCCAGCAGCTTCCTCAGCGACAATCAGCCCCAGCATTTT CASSFLSDNQPQHF
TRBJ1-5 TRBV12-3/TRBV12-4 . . TGTGCCAGCGTTGGGGCGCCTCATCAGCCCCAGCATTTT CASVGAPHQPQHF
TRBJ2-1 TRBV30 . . TGTGCCTGGAGTGTGGGGCTAGCGCTATCCAATGAGCAGTTCTTC CAWSVGLALSNEQFF
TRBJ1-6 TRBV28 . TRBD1 TGTGCCAGCCTTCGGGACAGGGTGACTTCACCCCTCCACTTT CASLRDRVTSPLHF
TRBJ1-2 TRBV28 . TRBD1 TGTGCCAGCAGTTTGGGACAGAACTATGGCTACACCTTC CASSLGQNYGYTF
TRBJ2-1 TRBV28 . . TGTGCCAGCAGCGGCGGGGGCAGGGCCATCTACAATGAGCAGTTCTTC CASSGGGRAIYNEQFF
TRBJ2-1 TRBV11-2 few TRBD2 TGTGCCAGCAGCCCCGAACGACTAGCGGGAGCGGGTGAGCAGTTCTTC CASSPERLAGAGEQFF
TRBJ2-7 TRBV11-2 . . TGTGCCAGCAGCCTCGCCCCCGGGACTGGGGGGTACGAGCAGTACTTC CASSLAPGTGGYEQYF
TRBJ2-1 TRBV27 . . TGTGCCAGCAGTTTAGCGAATGAGCAGTTCTTC CASSLANEQFF
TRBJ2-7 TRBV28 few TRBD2 TGTGCCAGCAGTCCCTCCCCCGGGACTAGTACCTGGGGGCTGTCCTACGAGCAGTACTTC CASSPSPGTSTWGLSYEQYF
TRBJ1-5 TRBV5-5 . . TGTGCCAGCAGCTCCGACGGGAATGGGCCCCAGCATTTT CASSSDGNGPQHF